A single sample gave rise to the 27 T cell receptor beta chains below, sequenced in a study of graft-versus-host responses after intestinal transplantation. Generated by immunoSEQ multiplex PCR, the TCRdb table keeps only in-frame clones and is missing some. The data contain fewer than 85,000 clones, roughly 94% of them seen just once; the ten biggest clones take up roughly 0.53%. No antigen is known for these receptors. Sequencing used unstimulated CD8+ T cells sorted from spleen or lymph node cells, obtained before intestinal transplant. The receptors were gathered from a human donor who received an intestinal transplant.

V usage is TRBV7-3 and J usage is TRBJ2-7, with D tentatively TRBD1 or TRBD2 (5 bases each). Trimming removed 5 bases from V and 6 bases from J, with 11 bases in between. This CDR3 is 12 amino acids long. Per germline, CDR1 SGHTA and CDR2 FQGTGA. The CDR3: CASSLDGAEQYF. The DNA of the CDR3 is TGTGCCAGCAGCCTCGACGGGGCCGAGCAGTACTTC.

V gene TRBV5-1 combines with J gene TRBJ1-2, with D possibly matching TRBD1 (5 bases). The V gene lost 1 base and the J gene lost 2 bases, with 6 bases spanning the gap. CDR1 and CDR2 from the germline V gene are SGHRS and YFSETQ. The CDR3 is made up of 13 amino acids. The CDR3 bases are TGCGCCAGCAGCTTGTACAGGAACTATGGCTACACCTTC. It encodes CASSLYRNYGYTF.

The chain is built from TRBV5-4 and TRBJ2-1, with D possibly being TRBD2 (5 bases). From germline, CDR1 is SGHNT and CDR2 YYREEE (reference sequence). CDR3 size: 15 residues. Trimming cost V 0 bases and J 2 bases, with 9 bases left between them. In DNA form, the CDR3 reads TGTGCCAGCAGCTTGGGAGGGAGTCCCTACAATGAGCAGTTCTTC. Encoded protein: CASSLGGSPYNEQFF. Together with reference TRBV5-4 and TRBJ2-1, the CDR3 gives the full variable domain: ETGVTQSPTHLIKTRGQQVTLRCSSQSGHNTVSWYQQALGQGPQFIFQYYREEENGRGNFPPRFSGLQFPNYSSELNVNALELDDSALYLCASSLGGSPYNEQFFGPGTRLTVL.

The rearrangement joins TRBV7-2 to TRBJ1-5, with a weak D call TRBD1 (5 bases). Germline CDR1 and CDR2: SGHTA and FQGNSA. The CDR3 totals 14 residues. V was trimmed by 5 bases and J by 7 bases, leaving 15 bases between them. The CDR3: CASSRQPRRQPQHF. The CDR3 DNA reads TGTGCCAGCAGCCGACAGCCGAGGCGGCAGCCCCAGCATTTT.

The chain combines TRBV27 with TRBJ2-3; perhaps TRBD2 as D (6 bases). Germline V gene lookup returns CDR1 MNHEY and CDR2 SMNVEV (reference sequence). The CDR3 length is 15 residues. The germline V and J ends were trimmed by 5 bases and 3 bases, with 15 bases remaining between them. CDR3 loop: CASSQSGGWTDTQYF. For the CDR3, the DNA is TGTGCCAGCAGTCAATCCGGGGGTTGGACAGATACGCAGTATTTT.

This rearrangement joins TRBV7-9 to TRBJ1-2; 8 bases map to TRBD1. V was clipped by 2 bases and J by 8 bases; unmatched bases: 10. The CDR3 is made up of 15 amino acids. Germline CDR1 SEHNR, CDR2 FQNEAQ (reference sequence). The CDR3 DNA follows: TGTGCCAGCAGCTTAAGATCAGGGGGCGCACCGGGCTACACCTTC. It encodes CASSLRSGGAPGYTF.

V usage is TRBV19 and J usage is TRBJ1-4; 7 bases agree with TRBD1. In germline, CDR1 is LNHDA, CDR2 SQIVND (reference sequence). The CDR3 consists of 17 residues. V gave up 3 bases and J gave up 3 bases; unmatched junction bases: 10. CDR3 protein: CASSIASGQASNEKLFF. The CDR3 DNA reads TGTGCCAGTAGTATCGCGAGCGGACAGGCCTCTAATGAAAAACTGTTTTTT.

The V call is TRBV30, the J call TRBJ2-2, with 10 bases aligning to TRBD2. Germline CDR1 reads GTSNPN; CDR2 reads SVGIG (reference sequence). The CDR3 loop spans 15 amino acids. V gave up 4 bases and J gave up 6 bases; unmatched junction bases: 8. CDR3 residues: CAWISTSGNPGELFF. Here the CDR3 DNA reads TGTGCCTGGATAAGTACTAGCGGGAATCCCGGGGAGCTGTTTTTT.

This rearrangement joins TRBV27 to TRBJ1-2; 12 nucleotides match TRBD1. The CDR3 sequence is 15 residues long. After removal of 6 bases from V and 6 bases from J, the junction contained 8 bases not matched to a gene. The germline CDR1 and CDR2 sequences are MNHEY and SMNVEV (reference sequence). The CDR3 DNA sequence: TGTGCCAGCAGCTGGGGACAGGGGGCGTCGAATGGCTACACCTTC. This codes for CASSWGQGASNGYTF.

The chain employs TRBV12-5 and TRBJ2-7; D may be TRBD1 or TRBD2 (6 bases each). There are 16 residues in the CDR3. V was pared by 1 base and J by 1 base, with 14 bases between. In germline, CDR1 is LGHNT, CDR2 FRNRAP. CDR3 sequence: CASGLGHGGSSYEQYF. The CDR3 DNA sequence: TGTGCTAGTGGTTTGGGCCACGGGGGCTCTTCCTACGAGCAGTACTTC.

The chain has TRBV19 and TRBJ2-4; D is unclear. V lost 1 base, J lost 7 bases, and 17 bases lay in between. The CDR3 length is 16 residues. CDR1 and CDR2 from the germline V gene are LNHDA and SQIVND (reference sequence). The CDR3, as DNA: TGTGCCAGTAGTATAGTTACAGACGACTTAGAGAACATTCAGTACTTC. Translating gives CASSIVTDDLENIQYF.

The gene calls are TRBV28 and TRBJ2-1; D is tentatively TRBD1 or TRBD2 (7 bases each). The CDR3 has 16 amino acids. The V and J ends lost 2 bases and 3 bases respectively, with 14 bases between them. The germline CDR1 and CDR2 sequences are MDHEN and SYDVKM. In DNA form, the CDR3 reads TGTGCCAGCAGTTTACGGGGAGGGGGCTACTACAATGAGCAGTTCTTC. As protein: CASSLRGGGYYNEQFF.

The V and J genes are TRBV15 and TRBJ2-3; D gene ambiguous. CDR1 and CDR2 (germline): LNHNV, YYDKDF (reference sequence). CDR3 size: 13 residues. The ends were cut back, 1 base at V and 0 bases at J, with 2 bases in the middle. CDR3 sequence (DNA): TGTGCCACCAGCAGAGCTAGCACAGATACGCAGTATTTT. This codes for CATSRASTDTQYF.

The chain employs TRBV9 and TRBJ2-1; D ambiguous. Deletions cut 5 bases from V and 0 bases from J, with 9 bases between. Looked up from germline, CDR1 is SGDLS and CDR2 is YYNGEE. This CDR3 is 14 amino acids long. Here the CDR3 DNA reads TGTGCCAGCAGTTTCAAAAGCTCCTACAATGAGCAGTTCTTC. It codes for CASSFKSSYNEQFF.

V is TRBV18 and J is TRBJ1-4, with 7 positions matching TRBD1. The CDR3 length is 14 residues. Losses at the gene ends were 2 bases for V and 6 bases for J; bases not matched to a gene: 3. Germline V gives CDR1 KGHSH, CDR2 LQKENI. The CDR3 loop reads CASSPGTEDEKLFF. The DNA for the CDR3 is TGTGCCAGCTCACCAGGGACAGAAGATGAAAAACTGTTTTTT.

The chain employs TRBV4-1 and TRBJ1-4, with a possible D match to TRBD1 (5 bases). The CDR3 covers 17 residues. The germline V gene has CDR1 MGHRA and CDR2 YSYEKL. Trimming pared 4 bases from V and 3 bases from J, leaving 18 bases between. The CDR3 region is CASSPRRGPGANEKLFF. In DNA form, the CDR3 reads TGCGCCAGCAGCCCCCGCCGGGGCCCCGGGGCTAATGAAAAACTGTTTTTT.

The rearrangement joins TRBV27 to TRBJ1-5; maybe TRBD1 (6 bases). V was shortened by 2 bases and J by 9 bases, with 14 bases between the two germline ends. CDR3 length equals 14 residues. Germline values: CDR1 MNHEY, CDR2 SMNVEV (reference sequence). As DNA, the CDR3 is TGTGCCAGCAGTTTAGGTGTAGGAGGGGGGCCCCAGCATTTT. It translates to CASSLGVGGGPQHF.

The J gene is TRBJ2-7, the V gene TRBV19, with no clear D. Trimming removed 4 bases at V and 3 bases at J, with 7 bases between. The CDR3 has 12 residues. CDR1 and CDR2 from the germline V gene are LNHDA and SQIVND (reference sequence). The CDR3 region has the DNA TGTGCCAGTAGTAGAAGTGGCTACGAGCAGTACTTC. Protein product: CASSRSGYEQYF.

The V call is TRBV5-1, the J call TRBJ2-1, with 12 positions matching TRBD2. The trim removed 1 base at V and 7 bases at J, leaving 3 bases unmatched. In germline, CDR1 is SGHRS, CDR2 YFSETQ. This CDR3 is 15 amino acids long. The CDR3 loop reads CASSLTSGGINEQFF. The DNA for the CDR3 is TGCGCCAGCAGCTTGACTAGCGGGGGGATAAATGAGCAGTTCTTC.

V gene TRBV18 combines with J gene TRBJ1-3; no reliable D call. CDR1 KGHSH and CDR2 LQKENI come from the germline V gene. V was shortened by 6 bases and J by 4 bases, with 10 bases between the two germline ends. The CDR3 spans 13 residues. The CDR3 loop is CASSVDRGNTIYF. CDR3 in DNA: TGTGCCAGCTCCGTGGATAGAGGAAACACCATATATTTT.

Notes on this clone: Germline and junction disagree at one end, which may indicate a read error. This rearrangement joins TRBV7-6 to TRBJ2-1; tentative D call: TRBD2 (5 bases). Germline CDR1 reads SGHVS; CDR2 reads FNYEAQ. This CDR3 contains 12 residues. The CDR3 region has the DNA TGTGCCAGCACCTTAGAGGGCAATGAGCAGTTCTTC. Amino acids: CASTLEGNEQFF.

The chain couples TRBV6-5 to TRBJ2-7; D is perhaps TRBD1 (6 bases). V lost 4 bases, J lost 2 bases, and 9 bases lay in between. Per the germline V gene, CDR1 is MNHEY and CDR2 is SVGAGI. CDR3 length: 13 amino acids. The CDR3 coding sequence is TGTGCCAGCAGTTTAGGACAGACCTACGAGCAGTACTTC. The encoded protein is CASSLGQTYEQYF.

The chain combines TRBV4-2 with TRBJ2-3; perhaps D is TRBD1 or TRBD2 (5 bases each). V was pared by 0 bases and J by 4 bases, with 8 bases between. Per germline, CDR1 LGHNA and CDR2 YNFKEQ. The CDR3 has 14 residues. The CDR3 DNA follows: TGTGCCAGCAGCCAAGATCGGGGCCCAGATACGCAGTATTTT. Translating it yields CASSQDRGPDTQYF.

The chain joins TRBV28 to TRBJ1-4; D unresolved. Germline V CDR1 and CDR2: MDHEN, SYDVKM. This CDR3 is 11 amino acids long. Trimming shortened V by 8 bases and J by 8 bases, and 9 bases separated the two germline ends. CDR3 sequence: CASRTREKLFF. In nucleotides, the CDR3 is TGTGCCAGCCGCACGAGGGAAAAACTGTTTTTT.

This clone was seen only once. The gene calls are TRBV30 and TRBJ2-7, with 7 bases matching TRBD1. Per the germline V gene, CDR1 is GTSNPN and CDR2 is SVGIG (reference sequence). The CDR3 runs to 14 residues. J gave up 7 bases and V 0 bases, and 9 bases lay outside the gene matches. CDR3 in DNA: TGTGCCTGGAGTGTAGTGAGGGGGCGCAGAGAGCAGTACTTC. Translated: CAWSVVRGRREQYF.

The chain carries TRBV4-1 and TRBJ2-3; D gene unclear. The V gene's germline CDR1 is MGHRA and CDR2 YSYEKL. The V end lost 4 bases, the J end lost 4 bases, and 6 bases lay between the germline ends. This CDR3 is 12 amino acids long. CDR3 coding DNA: TGCGCCAGCAGCCCGACTCCAGATACGCAGTATTTT. It codes for CASSPTPDTQYF.

The rearrangement uses TRBV11-2 and TRBJ2-1, with D perhaps TRBD1 or TRBD2 (5 bases each). The CDR3 runs 13 residues. From germline, CDR1 is SGHAT and CDR2 FQNNGV. Trimming removed 7 bases from V and 9 bases from J, with 16 bases in between. CDR3 loop: CASICWEQGEQFF. DNA for the CDR3: TGTGCCAGCATTTGCTGGGAGCAGGGTGAGCAGTTCTTC.